The 2 T cell receptor beta chains below come from one sample, sequenced in a study of memory CD4+ T cells and cytomegalovirus serostatus. The sort gate was single viable CD3+CD4+CD8-CD45RO+ cells for memory CD4+ T cells. TCRdb's table, derived via immunoSEQ multiplex PCR, lists solely in-frame clones and lacks some. The sample lists about 40,000 clones, 70% to 80% occurring once. The sample comprised memory CD4+ T cells from blood. All receptors come from an adult in good health and CMV-seronegative.

With regard to this clone: Other DNA sequences in the same sample also yield this CDR3. The chain uses TRBV2 and TRBJ2-1; D uncertain. Germline assignment: CDR1 SNHLY and CDR2 FYNNEI. Trimming left V 3 bases short and J 5 bases short, with 5 bases between. The CDR3 spans 12 residues. The CDR3 nucleotides are TGTGCCAGCAGTGATCGGGACAATGAGCAGTTCTTC. Protein product: CASSDRDNEQFF.

The DNA of the CDR3 is TGTGCCAGCAGCCAAGATCTTAACTTGGGCGGCTACACCTTC. Protein: CASSQDLNLGGYTF. The gene calls are TRBV14 and TRBJ1-2; no reliable D call. In germline, CDR1 is SGHDN, CDR2 FVKESK. CDR3 length: 14 residues. V was shortened by 0 bases and J by 8 bases, with 13 bases between the two germline ends.